This is a list of T cell receptor beta chains from one sample in a study of blood T cell repertoires in COVID-19. Sequenced by immunoSEQ multiplex PCR; TCRdb stores in-frame clones only, minus some. The sample includes more than 100,000 clones, roughly 84% of them seen just once. The sequenced material came from peripheral blood. The receptors derive from a human donor in a cohort sampled during active COVID-19. Each CDR3 is given with its conserved first and last residue. D genes are given only for firm matches. Part of the rows lack a size; the others show once, few, many or a class for expanded clones.

v_call	j_call	clone_size	d_call	cdr3_aa	cdr3_nt
TRBV9	TRBJ2-7	.	.	CASSSSLTPAHEQYF	TGTGCCAGCAGTAGTAGTCTGACACCGGCCCACGAGCAGTACTTC
TRBV13	TRBJ2-2	.	TRBD2	CASRTRAGELFF	TGTGCCAGTCGGACTAGGGCCGGGGAGCTGTTTTTT
TRBV2	TRBJ2-1	.	.	CASSEFGGQNYNEQFF	TGTGCCAGCAGTGAATTCGGGGGACAGAACTACAATGAGCAGTTCTTC
TRBV7-8	TRBJ2-1	.	TRBD1	CASSPGTGGEPAAGGTISYNEQFF	TGTGCCAGCAGCCCGGGGACAGGGGGCGAACCGGCGGCGGGAGGGACCATTTCCTACAATGAGCAGTTCTTC
TRBV7-8	TRBJ2-7	.	.	CASSLGNLGATPTYEQYF	TGTGCCAGCAGCTTAGGAAATTTAGGGGCAACCCCAACCTACGAGCAGTACTTC
TRBV7-9	TRBJ2-1	.	.	CASSSRIWSSYNEQFF	TGTGCCAGCAGCTCCCGAATCTGGAGCTCCTACAATGAGCAGTTCTTC
TRBV24-1	TRBJ2-5	few	TRBD2	CATSDPGLASETQYF	TGTGCCACCAGTGATCCCGGACTAGCGTCGGAGACCCAGTACTTC
TRBV28	TRBJ2-3	.	TRBD1	CASSKVGRGTTDTQYF	TGTGCCAGCAGTAAGGTGGGCAGGGGGACCACAGATACGCAGTATTTT
TRBV5-1	TRBJ2-7	.	.	CASRRVIVAGSYSYEQYF	TGCGCCAGCAGGCGGGTTATAGTGGCGGGAAGCTATTCCTACGAGCAGTACTTC
TRBV2	TRBJ2-5	.	TRBD1	CASTTGIGETQYF	TGTGCCAGCACGACAGGGATTGGCGAGACCCAGTACTTC
TRBV19	TRBJ2-2	.	.	CASSMDTFTGELFF	TGTGCCAGTAGTATGGACACTTTCACCGGGGAGCTGTTTTTT
TRBV11-2	TRBJ2-5	.	.	CASSPPRETQYF	TGTGCCAGCAGCCCCCCCCGGGAGACCCAGTACTTC
TRBV3-1/TRBV3-2	TRBJ2-5	.	.	CASSLQRSQETQYF	TGTGCCAGCAGCCTTCAAAGGAGCCAAGAGACCCAGTACTTC
TRBV10-3	TRBJ2-7	.	TRBD1	CAISAGGEQYF	TGTGCCATCAGTGCAGGGGGTGAGCAGTACTTC